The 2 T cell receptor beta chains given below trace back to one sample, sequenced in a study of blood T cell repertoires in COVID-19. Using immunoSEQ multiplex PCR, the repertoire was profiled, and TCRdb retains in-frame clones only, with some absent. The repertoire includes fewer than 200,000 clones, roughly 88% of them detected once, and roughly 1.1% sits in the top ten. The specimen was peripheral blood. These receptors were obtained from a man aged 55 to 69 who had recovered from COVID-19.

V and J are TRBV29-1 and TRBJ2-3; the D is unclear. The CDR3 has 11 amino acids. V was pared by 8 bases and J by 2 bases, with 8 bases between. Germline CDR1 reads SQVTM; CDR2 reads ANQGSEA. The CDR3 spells CSTTDTDTQYF. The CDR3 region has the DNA TGCAGCACTACCGACACAGATACGCAGTATTTT.

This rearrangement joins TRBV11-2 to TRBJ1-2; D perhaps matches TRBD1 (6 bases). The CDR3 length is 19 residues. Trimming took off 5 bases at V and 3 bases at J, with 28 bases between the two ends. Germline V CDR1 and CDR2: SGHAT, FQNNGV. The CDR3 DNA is TGTGCCAGCAGCCTATCCGGGACAACCATCACGGGGGGCCACTATGGCTACACCTTC. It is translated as CASSLSGTTITGGHYGYTF.